The 23 T cell receptor beta chains listed next were all sequenced from one sample in a study of blood T cell repertoires in COVID-19. The table came from immunoSEQ multiplex PCR; TCRdb's copy has only in-frame clones and leaves some out. The sample lists about 110,000 clones; about 85% were seen once. What was sequenced was peripheral blood. Receptor source: a woman aged 55-75 years with COVID-19, enrolled during active disease.

The CDR3 nucleotides read TGTGCCATCAGTGAGCGACAGGGGGCCGAAGCTTTCTTT. Translating it yields CAISERQGAEAFF. The genes are TRBV10-3 and TRBJ1-1; 10 nucleotides align to TRBD1. CDR3 length: 13 amino acids. Germline-derived CDR1 and CDR2 are ENHRY and SYGVKD. V lost 2 bases and J lost 8; bases outside the gene matches: 2.

The genes are TRBV4-1 and TRBJ2-1; TRBD1 matches 9 bases. Per germline, CDR1 MGHRA and CDR2 YSYEKL. The CDR3 has 15 amino acids. The V segment lost 5 bases and the J segment 7 bases; nucleotides outside the gene matches: 9. The DNA for the CDR3 is TGCGCCAGCAGCTTACAGGGGGCGGAGGGGAATGAGCAGTTCTTC. Its translation: CASSLQGAEGNEQFF.

This clone was observed once. CDR3 amino acids: CAWSFGSANEKLFF. The CDR3 DNA reads TGTGCCTGGAGCTTCGGTAGTGCTAATGAAAAACTGTTTTTT. The V call is TRBV30, the J call TRBJ1-4; D is unresolved. The CDR3 is 14 residues long. The ends were cut back, 3 bases at V and 3 bases at J, with 11 bases in the middle. Germline V CDR1 and CDR2: GTSNPN, SVGIG (reference sequence).

The V and J genes are TRBV5-6 and TRBJ2-7, with TRBD1 matching 9 bases. The length of the CDR3 is 14 residues. J was trimmed by 5 bases and V by 6 bases; bases with no gene match: 9. Per germline, CDR1 SGHDT and CDR2 YYEEEE. CDR3 in amino acids: CASTLGQGRDEQYF. CDR3 coding DNA: TGTGCCAGCACCCTGGGACAGGGACGGGACGAGCAGTACTTC.

The chain joins TRBV3-1 (or the pseudogene TRBV3-2) to TRBJ1-1; the D is unclear. Germline V lookup: CDR1 LGHDT, CDR2 YNNKEL (reference sequence). Trimming left V 1 base short and J 4 bases short, with 10 bases between. This CDR3 spans 14 amino acids. The CDR3 bases are TGTGCCAGCAGCCAAGGTGACGGGTTCACTGAAGCTTTCTTT. Translating it yields CASSQGDGFTEAFF.

This sequence joins TRBV6-5 and TRBJ1-3; the D gene is possibly TRBD1 (6 bases). V gave up 6 bases and J gave up 0 bases, with 12 bases separating them. The CDR3 consists of 15 residues. Per the germline V gene, CDR1 is MNHEY and CDR2 is SVGAGI. The DNA of the CDR3 is TGTGCCAGCAGCAACAGGGCGCACTCTGGAAACACCATATATTTT. It encodes CASSNRAHSGNTIYF.

Here the CDR3 reads CATRREVFYGYTF. In DNA, the CDR3 is TGTGCCACCCGGAGAGAGGTCTTCTATGGCTACACCTTC. The V gene is TRBV6-5, the J gene TRBJ1-2; no clear D. The V gene's germline CDR1 is MNHEY and CDR2 SVGAGI. This CDR3 has 13 residues. The ends were cut back, 10 bases at V and 4 bases at J, with 16 bases in the middle.

The J gene is TRBJ1-1, the V gene TRBV11-2; no definite D call. V lost 7 bases to trimming and J lost 5 bases, with 17 bases between them. The CDR3 is 14 residues long. Looked up from germline, CDR1 is SGHAT and CDR2 is FQNNGV. The CDR3 region has the DNA TGTGCCAGCACCATCCAGTCTCAGTGGACTGAAGCTTTCTTT. Its protein product is CASTIQSQWTEAFF.

The V gene is TRBV3-1 (or the pseudogene TRBV3-2), the J gene TRBJ1-3, with D possibly being TRBD1 (6 bases). V was shortened by 0 bases and J by 0 bases, with 21 bases between the two germline ends. CDR1 LGHDT and CDR2 YNNKEL come from the germline V gene (reference sequence). There are 20 residues in the CDR3. CDR3 sequence (DNA): TGTGCCAGCAGCCAAGAAATTAGACAGGCCACCAACTACTCTGGAAACACCATATATTTT. This translates into CASSQEIRQATNYSGNTIYF.

V and J are TRBV7-2 and TRBJ2-7; 8 bases match TRBD2. The CDR3 covers 14 residues. Germline V gives CDR1 SGHTA, CDR2 FQGNSA. After removal of 4 bases from V and 5 bases from J, the junction contained 7 bases not matched to a gene. The CDR3: CASSWSGGKDEQYF. The CDR3 DNA reads as TGTGCCAGCAGCTGGAGCGGGGGTAAAGACGAGCAGTACTTC.

This rearrangement joins TRBV5-1 to TRBJ1-4, with TRBD1 matching over 7 bases. With V trimmed by 3 bases and J by 5 bases, 13 bases remained unmatched. This CDR3 has 17 amino acids. Germline V gene lookup returns CDR1 SGHRS and CDR2 YFSETQ. The chain's CDR3 is CASSSKTYGTENEKLFF. In DNA form, the CDR3 reads TGCGCCAGCAGCTCGAAAACCTACGGGACAGAGAATGAAAAACTGTTTTTT.

This clone showed up just once. The chain has TRBV29-1 and TRBJ2-1; the match to TRBD1 covers 7 bases. V lost 7 bases and J lost 3; bases outside the gene matches: 9. Germline CDR1 reads SQVTM; CDR2 reads ANQGSEA. The CDR3 contains 14 residues. The CDR3 here is CSAPGGSYYNEQFF. CDR3 bases: TGCAGCGCCCCAGGGGGTTCCTACTACAATGAGCAGTTCTTC.

This sequence joins TRBV3-1 (or the pseudogene TRBV3-2) and TRBJ1-4; 7 nucleotides agree with TRBD1. V was pared by 4 bases and J by 7 bases, with 9 bases of the junction left unmatched. In germline, CDR1 is LGHDT, CDR2 YNNKEL (reference sequence). This CDR3 region has 15 residues. For the CDR3, the DNA is TGTGCCAGCAGCCTTAATTTACAGGGGACTGAAAAACTGTTTTTT. The encoded protein is CASSLNLQGTEKLFF.

This chain joins TRBV11-3 and TRBJ2-2; TRBD1 might be the D (6 bases). The CDR3 length is 14 residues. Trimming took 1 base from V and 7 from J, leaving 10 bases between them. CDR1 is SGHNT, CDR2 YENEEA, per germline. The CDR3 loop is CASSLVGANGELFF. DNA of the CDR3: TGTGCCAGCAGCTTAGTGGGGGCTAACGGGGAGCTGTTTTTT.

The V gene is TRBV3-1 (or the pseudogene TRBV3-2), the J gene TRBJ1-1; maybe TRBD1 (5 bases). V lost 1 base and J 5 bases, leaving 17 bases between the germline ends. The CDR3 has 16 residues. Germline CDR1 is LGHDT and CDR2 is YNNKEL (reference sequence). DNA of the CDR3: TGTGCCAGCAGCCAAGGGGACCGGCCGGGAGTGACTGAAGCTTTCTTT. It is translated as CASSQGDRPGVTEAFF.

The rearrangement links TRBV11-2 to TRBJ2-7; TRBD1 agrees at 7 bases. After removal of 3 bases from V and 0 bases from J, the junction contained 8 bases not matched to a gene. Germline values: CDR1 SGHAT, CDR2 FQNNGV. This CDR3 comprises 16 residues. As DNA, the CDR3 is TGTGCCAGCAGCTTCGTGCTAGGGGGCAGCTCCTACGAGCAGTACTTC. Its protein product is CASSFVLGGSSYEQYF.

This chain joins TRBV5-1 and TRBJ2-2; the D gene is possibly TRBD2 (6 bases). V was clipped by 4 bases and J by 2 bases, with 12 bases between them. Germline loops: CDR1 SGHRS, CDR2 YFSETQ. This CDR3 has 15 residues. CDR3 residues: CASSIGTSNTGELFF. The CDR3 DNA is TGCGCCAGCAGCATCGGGACTTCCAACACCGGGGAGCTGTTTTTT.

This rearrangement joins TRBV30 to TRBJ1-2; possibly TRBD1 for D (6 bases). The germline V and J ends were trimmed by 6 bases and 8 bases, with 16 bases remaining between them. CDR1 and CDR2 from the germline V gene are GTSNPN and SVGIG (reference sequence). The length of the CDR3 is 12 residues. The CDR3 DNA sequence: TGTGCCTGCTCGGACACGGGGGGCGGCTACACCTTC. It yields the protein CACSDTGGGYTF.

The chain links TRBV19 to TRBJ1-5; 10 bases map to TRBD1. This CDR3 has 16 residues. V lost 7 bases and J lost 2; bases outside the gene matches: 8. CDR1 is LNHDA, CDR2 SQIVND, per germline (reference sequence). In nucleotides, the CDR3 is TGTGCCAGTACCTCGGACAGGGGGTATGGCAATCAGCCCCAGCATTTT. This gives the protein CASTSDRGYGNQPQHF.

The chain uses TRBV10-2 and TRBJ1-4, with D possibly matching TRBD1 (5 bases). The V gene lost 8 bases and the J gene lost 8 bases, with 27 bases spanning the gap. CDR3 size: 17 residues. The germline V gene has CDR1 WSHSY and CDR2 SAAADI. The CDR3 protein is CASSAVLPGRGGEKLFF. Here the CDR3 DNA reads TGCGCCAGCTCAGCGGTTTTGCCAGGGCGCGGAGGGGAAAAACTGTTTTTT.

This chain connects TRBV5-1 to TRBJ2-7; the match to TRBD1 covers 12 bases. V lost 3 bases and J lost 5; bases outside the gene matches: 3. CDR1 is SGHRS and CDR2 is YFSETQ in the germline V gene. The CDR3 has 14 amino acids. CDR3 nucleotide sequence: TGCGCCAGCAGCTCGGGACAGGGGGCCCACGAGCAGTACTTC. Translating gives CASSSGQGAHEQYF. Based on the CDR3 plus reference TRBV5-1 and TRBJ2-7, the full variable domain is KAGVTQTPRYLIKTRGQQVTLSCSPISGHRSVSWYQQTPGQGLQFLFEYFSETQRNKGNFPGRFSGRQFSNSRSEMNVSTLELGDSALYLCASSSGQGAHEQYFGPGTRLTVT.

This chain links TRBV3-1 (or the pseudogene TRBV3-2) with TRBJ2-2; a weak D match, TRBD1 (5 bases). Deletions cut 10 bases from V and 7 bases from J, with 16 bases between. The CDR3 loop spans 13 amino acids. Germline V gene lookup returns CDR1 LGHDT and CDR2 YNNKEL (reference sequence). CDR3 amino acids: CATRKGVDGELFF. The CDR3 region has the DNA TGTGCCACCCGGAAAGGGGTTGACGGGGAGCTGTTTTTT.

The chain has TRBV7-8 and TRBJ1-2; a possible D gene is TRBD1 (5 bases). From germline, CDR1 is SGHVS and CDR2 FQNEAQ. Between the trimmed V and J ends, which lost 1 base and 4 bases, there was a span of 16 bases. The CDR3 totals 16 residues. This CDR3 is CASSLGMEEGRYGYTF. CDR3 DNA: TGTGCCAGCAGCTTAGGAATGGAGGAGGGACGCTATGGCTACACCTTC.